This T cell receptor beta chain was observed in a study of shared clonotypes between healthy human individuals. General study findings and limits: Naive subsets typically showed greater estimated richness than memory subsets.

Clones were sequenced by immunoSEQ multiplex PCR, and TCRdb holds only the in-frame ones, with some missing. The table has approximately 1.5 million clones, under 99% seen once. With V trimmed by 4 bases and J by 5 bases, 5 bases remained unmatched. The CDR3 is 14 amino acids. CDR1 is MDHEN, CDR2 SYDVKM, per germline. A word on this clone: Its antigen remains unknown.

The sequence derives from a man aged 25 to 40 in good health. J is TRBJ2-7 and V is TRBV28; 10 nucleotides line up with TRBD2. The sequenced material came from naive CD4+ T cells sorted from blood. Subset given: CD45RA+ positively selected. DNA of the CDR3: TGTGCCAGCAGTTCAGCGGGAGGGCCGAACGAGCAGTACTTC. The encoded protein is CASSSAGGPNEQYF.